The subject of this entry is one T cell receptor (beta chain). The antigen is undetermined. The protocol was immunoSEQ multiplex PCR, while the TCRdb copy is restricted to in-frame clones and leaves out a portion. The table records about 770,000 clones, over 60% of them present only once. The CDR3 runs to 15 residues. Trimming took 5 bases from V and 3 from J, leaving 17 bases between them. CDR1 is LNHDA and CDR2 is SQIVND in the germline V gene (reference sequence). This sample stems from a study of shared clonotypes between healthy human individuals. Whole-study results and caveats: Estimated richness values were generally larger in naive subsets than in memory subsets. The expectation was that sequencing depth would affect clonotype sharing among donors. A reduction in generation probabilities was seen for non-shared clonotypes relative to those shared by all four donors. Four donors had about 5% of their naive CD4 clonotypes in common.

The receptor's source is a woman aged 25 to 45 in good health. This sequence joins TRBV19 and TRBJ2-7; D is possibly TRBD2 (5 bases). The specimen was memory CD4+ T cells sorted from blood. Noted subset: CD45RA-negative fraction. The CDR3 is CASSGVTSGSYEQYF. In DNA form, the CDR3 reads TGTGCCAGTAGTGGGGTTACGAGCGGAAGCTACGAGCAGTACTTC.